This T cell receptor beta chain was recovered during a study of cytomegalovirus exposure and HLA in healthy donors. General observations from the study: A subsequent analysis found that TCR clusters from the first cohort also tended to co-occur in the approximately 120 validation repertoires, with 90% to 95% of cluster scores above 0.

Among the 110 or so subjects of the validation cohort, separate from the roughly 700-subject first cohort, were the donors. The CDR3 runs to 14 residues. Per the germline V gene, CDR1 is LNHNV and CDR2 is YYDKDF (reference sequence). V lost 8 bases and J lost 4, with 15 bases in between. About this clone itself: Its antigen is unknown.

The protocol was immunoSEQ multiplex PCR, while the TCRdb copy is restricted to in-frame clones and leaves out a portion. The sample has under 150,000 clones, approximately 88% seen once. The chain carries TRBV15 and TRBJ1-5, with D possibly TRBD1 on 5 matching bases. The TCR comes from a woman under 30 in good health and CMV-seropositive. The sample consisted of PBMCs. The CDR3 DNA follows: TGTGCCACCTCCCCGGCAGGGACTAATCAGCCCCAGCATTTT. It encodes CATSPAGTNQPQHF.